The rows below give T cell receptor beta chains drawn from one sample of a study of somatic mutations in cytotoxic T cells in rheumatoid arthritis. TCRdb keeps only in-frame clones here, not all; method: immunoSEQ multiplex PCR. The sample has some 30,000 clones; approximately 86% are singletons. Sequencing input: CD8+ T cells sorted from blood. The receptor set was obtained from an adult with rheumatoid arthritis. Each CDR3 is given with its conserved first and last residue. D genes are given only for firm matches. Expanded clones get a size class; other rows say once, few or many, or leave the size out.

d_gene: NA
v_gene: TRBV7-2
len: 12
j_gene: TRBJ2-1
abundance: NA
CDR3aa: CASSLAQAPQFF
CDR3nt: TGTGCCAGCAGCTTAGCTCAGGCACCCCAGTTCTTC

d_gene: NA
v_gene: TRBV4-1
len: 14
j_gene: TRBJ2-7
abundance: once
CDR3aa: CASSQTRESNEQYF
CDR3nt: TGCGCCAGCAGCCAAACGCGGGAAAGCAACGAGCAGTACTTC

d_gene: TRBD2
v_gene: TRBV27
len: 15
j_gene: TRBJ2-3
abundance: NA
CDR3aa: CASSFPSGGTDTQYF
CDR3nt: TGTGCCAGCAGTTTCCCTAGCGGGGGCACAGATACGCAGTATTTT

d_gene: NA
v_gene: TRBV25-1
len: 12
j_gene: TRBJ2-1
abundance: NA
CDR3aa: CASSELSSEQFF
CDR3nt: TGTGCCAGCAGTGAATTATCGAGTGAGCAGTTCTTC

d_gene: NA
v_gene: TRBV7-8
len: 15
j_gene: TRBJ2-7
abundance: NA
CDR3aa: CASSLATHLNYEQYF
CDR3nt: TGTGCCAGCAGCTTAGCTACACACCTAAACTACGAGCAGTACTTC

d_gene: TRBD2
v_gene: TRBV4-1
len: 18
j_gene: TRBJ2-2
abundance: NA
CDR3aa: CASSQDDYEAGVTGELFF
CDR3nt: TGCGCCAGCAGCCAAGACGATTATGAAGCGGGAGTAACCGGGGAGCTGTTTTTT

d_gene: NA
v_gene: TRBV4-3
len: 15
j_gene: TRBJ1-6
abundance: NA
CDR3aa: CASSQEGGLVSPLHF
CDR3nt: TGCGCCAGCAGCCAAGAGGGAGGGTTAGTTTCACCCCTCCACTTT

d_gene: TRBD2
v_gene: TRBV11-2
len: 17
j_gene: TRBJ2-5
abundance: NA
CDR3aa: CASSLASGRGKRETQYF
CDR3nt: TGTGCCAGCAGCTTAGCGAGCGGGAGAGGGAAGCGAGAGACCCAGTACTTC

d_gene: NA
v_gene: TRBV18
len: 13
j_gene: TRBJ2-1
abundance: NA
CDR3aa: CASSPLAGNEQFF
CDR3nt: TGTGCCAGCTCACCTTTGGCAGGCAATGAGCAGTTCTTC

d_gene: TRBD1
v_gene: TRBV29-1
len: 11
j_gene: TRBJ1-1
abundance: NA
CDR3aa: CSVVRGTEAFF
CDR3nt: TGCAGCGTTGTCAGGGGGACTGAAGCTTTCTTT